This T cell receptor beta chain was found in a study of blood T cells in healthy people across ages. There are a few counts of this clonotype. The antigen is undetermined. The CDR3 length is 14 residues. Germline CDR1 and CDR2: MNHNS and SASEGT. General study findings and limits: Researchers report that TCR beta diversity correlated strongly with naive T cell percentage. Roughly linear age-related decline in beta diversity appeared, significant by age around 42. Changes in expanded clonotypes were possibly confounded, as the CMV status of donors was unknown.

Combining a sample-barcoded 5' primer with a J-beta primer mix, a second PCR ran for roughly 7 to 12 cycles. TCRdb independently ran MiXCR on the 5' RACE reads; one entry per CDR3 protein. The sample has some 850,000 distinct CDR3 sequences; 20% to 30% are singletons. The data were also submitted as part of a second study, on T cells of mothers and their children.

This chain uses TRBV6-1 with TRBJ2-5, with 7 positions matching TRBD1. The end of the DNA fits TRBJ2-1 better, so the J call may be wrong. The sample consisted of blood. The TCR comes from a boy younger than 18 in good health. Written as DNA, the CDR3 is TGTGCCAGCAGTGGTGGACAGGCCCACAATGAGCAGTTCTTC. Its protein product is CASSGGQAHNEQFF.